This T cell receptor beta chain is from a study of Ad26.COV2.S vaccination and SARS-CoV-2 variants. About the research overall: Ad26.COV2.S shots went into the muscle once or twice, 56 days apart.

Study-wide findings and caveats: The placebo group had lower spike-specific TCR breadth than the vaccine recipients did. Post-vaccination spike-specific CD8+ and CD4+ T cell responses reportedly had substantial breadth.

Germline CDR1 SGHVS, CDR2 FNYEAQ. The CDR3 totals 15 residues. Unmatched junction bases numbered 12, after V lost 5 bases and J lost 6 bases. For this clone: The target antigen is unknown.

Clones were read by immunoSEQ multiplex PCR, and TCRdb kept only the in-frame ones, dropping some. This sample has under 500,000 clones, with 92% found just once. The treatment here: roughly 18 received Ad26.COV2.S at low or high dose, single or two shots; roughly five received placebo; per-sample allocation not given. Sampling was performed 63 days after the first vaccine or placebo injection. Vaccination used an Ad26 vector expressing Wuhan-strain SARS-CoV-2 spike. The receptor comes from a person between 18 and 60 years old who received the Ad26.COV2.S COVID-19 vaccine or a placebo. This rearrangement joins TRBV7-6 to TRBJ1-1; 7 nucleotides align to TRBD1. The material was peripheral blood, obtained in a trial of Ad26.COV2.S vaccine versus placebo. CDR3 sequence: CASSPAIGGASEAFF. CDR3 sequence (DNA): TGTGCCAGCAGCCCCGCCATAGGGGGCGCGTCTGAAGCTTTCTTT.